In its sample, the clone carrying this TCR beta chain was seen a few times. The antigen remains unidentified. The data originate from a study of T-cell memory formation after mild COVID-19. V was pared by 5 bases and J by 9 bases, with 9 bases of the junction left unmatched. This CDR3 has 14 residues. The germline V gene has CDR1 DFQATT and CDR2 SNEGSKA (reference sequence). TCRdb re-analysed the 5' RACE reads in MiXCR, keeping a single row per CDR3 protein. The sample lists tens of thousands of distinct CDR3 sequences; roughly 6.1% were seen once. Study results and caveats: Clones that contracted from day 15 to 85 had balanced CD4/CD8; later expanders were CD4+ biased.

J is TRBJ2-1 and V is TRBV20-1, with TRBD2 matching over 11 bases. Sequencing was carried out using PBMCs or a T cell subset sorted from them (not recorded which). This receptor was obtained from an adult who had mild COVID-19 (a few samples of this study predate the infection). Cell type and time point are not known. The CDR3 is CSAFGTSGRGEQFF. The CDR3 DNA follows: TGCAGTGCTTTTGGGACTAGCGGAAGAGGTGAGCAGTTCTTC.